What follows are 32 T cell receptor beta chains derived from one specimen sequenced in a study of PD-L1 blockade in urothelial cancer (dated by TCRdb to about 2017). The method behind the library was the immunoSEQ multiplex PCR assay. Not all clones reach the TCRdb copy of this immuneACCESS table, which keeps in-frame sequences only. Checked studies attribute under half of the gap to unresolved V genes and leave the rest unexplained. The sample has 25,000 to 30,000 clones on record, more than 70% of them singletons. Less than 4% of the sample is in the top ten clones. Specimen: PBMCs, collected around atezolizumab (anti-PD-L1) treatment. All receptors derive from a man aged 45-60 years with urothelial cancer.

This clone was detected only a few times. The CDR3 DNA follows: TGTGCCAGCAGACGGACTAGCGGGAGCTACGAGCAGTACTTC. Its translation: CASRRTSGSYEQYF. V and J are TRBV7-2 and TRBJ2-7, with 13 positions matching TRBD2. Per the germline V gene, CDR1 is SGHTA and CDR2 is FQGNSA. The CDR3 contains 14 residues. The V gene end was trimmed by 6 bases and the J gene end by 3 bases; junction bases not matched to a gene: 2.

V is TRBV9 and J is TRBJ2-3; unclear D gene. This CDR3 is 15 amino acids long. From germline, CDR1 is SGDLS and CDR2 YYNGEE. Trimming shortened V by 1 base and J by 0 bases, and 9 bases separated the two germline ends. CDR3 residues: CASSVTWASTDTQYF. The CDR3, as DNA: TGTGCCAGCAGCGTAACGTGGGCAAGCACAGATACGCAGTATTTT.

The gene calls are TRBV6-6 and TRBJ2-7; perhaps TRBD2 as D (6 bases). In germline, CDR1 is MNHNY, CDR2 SVGAGI (reference sequence). This CDR3 comprises 16 residues. Trimming took off 2 bases at V and 0 bases at J, with 14 bases between the two ends. The DNA for the CDR3 is TGTGCCAGCAGTTACCCCCCCGGAGGGAGCTCCTACGAGCAGTACTTC. As protein: CASSYPPGGSSYEQYF.

The table lists this clone with a few counts. The rearrangement links TRBV29-1 to TRBJ1-4; the D gene is possibly TRBD1 (5 bases). Trimming pared 4 bases from V and 7 bases from J, leaving 13 bases between. From germline, CDR1 is SQVTM and CDR2 ANQGSEA. The length of the CDR3 is 13 residues. This CDR3 is CSVAGVVSEKLFF. The DNA for the CDR3 is TGCAGCGTTGCGGGGGTGGTCAGTGAAAAACTGTTTTTT.

This sequence joins TRBV11-1 and TRBJ2-7; possibly TRBD2 for D (5 bases). Per germline, CDR1 SGHAT and CDR2 FQDESV (reference sequence). V lost 5 bases and J lost 3, with 14 bases in between. The CDR3 extends over 14 amino acids. This CDR3 reads CASSPPGKGYEQYF. The CDR3 DNA follows: TGTGCCAGCAGCCCCCCCGGGAAAGGCTACGAGCAGTACTTC.

The J gene is TRBJ1-2, the V gene TRBV25-1; 7 nucleotides line up with TRBD1. V trimming: 6 bases; J trimming: 8 bases; junction bases outside the gene matches: 12. Germline V gene lookup returns CDR1 MGHDK and CDR2 SYGVNS. The CDR3 totals 14 residues. CDR3 nucleotide sequence: TGTGCCAGCAGAGGGGACAGTCGAGGAGCCGGCTACACCTTC. Translation gives CASRGDSRGAGYTF.

V gene TRBV15 combines with J gene TRBJ2-2; D is possibly TRBD2 (5 bases). The germline V gene encodes CDR1 LNHNV and CDR2 YYDKDF (reference sequence). The germline V and J ends were trimmed by 0 bases and 0 bases, with 11 bases remaining between them. The length of the CDR3 is 17 residues. CDR3 bases: TGTGCCACCAGCAGAGATGGGAGCACGGCGAACACCGGGGAGCTGTTTTTT. As protein: CATSRDGSTANTGELFF.

As DNA, the CDR3 is TGTGCCAGCAGCCCTGGACAGGGAAAAGAAAAACTGTTTTTT. It specifies CASSPGQGKEKLFF. V gene TRBV7-8 combines with J gene TRBJ1-4; 8 positions agree with TRBD1. Germline V gives CDR1 SGHVS, CDR2 FQNEAQ. V was pared by 5 bases and J by 8 bases, with 7 bases of the junction left unmatched. CDR3 length: 14 amino acids.

The V gene is TRBV7-2, the J gene TRBJ2-7; 9 positions match TRBD2. This CDR3 is built from 14 residues. The germline CDR1 and CDR2 sequences are SGHTA and FQGNSA. Trimming at V came to 1 base and at J to 6 bases, leaving 4 bases not matched to a gene. The CDR3 nucleotides read TGTGCCAGCAGCTTAGGCGGGGGGGGTGCCGAGCAGTACTTC. Translated: CASSLGGGGAEQYF.

This rearrangement joins TRBV27 to TRBJ1-2, with D perhaps matching TRBD1 (5 bases). The V gene lost 0 bases and the J gene lost 1 base, with 9 bases spanning the gap. The CDR3 contains 15 residues. The V gene's germline CDR1 is MNHEY and CDR2 SMNVEV (reference sequence). The CDR3 nucleotides are TGTGCCAGCAGTTTATCGCGACAGTTTAACTATGGCTACACCTTC. Translation: CASSLSRQFNYGYTF.

This chain uses TRBV30 with TRBJ1-5; TRBD1 is a possible D gene (5 bases). CDR3 size: 15 residues. V was trimmed by 2 bases and J by 4 bases, leaving 15 bases between them. Germline lookup yields CDR1 GTSNPN and CDR2 SVGIG (reference sequence). The CDR3 nucleotides are TGTGCCTGGAGTCAAGAAAACAGGATTAATCAGCCCCAGCATTTT. It specifies CAWSQENRINQPQHF.

The chain combines TRBV30 with TRBJ2-7; 9 nucleotides match TRBD1. Germline CDR1 GTSNPN, CDR2 SVGIG (reference sequence). J was trimmed by 4 bases and V by 0 bases; bases with no gene match: 7. The CDR3 spans 15 residues. The CDR3 loop reads CAWSVDRGLIYEQYF. CDR3 DNA: TGTGCCTGGAGTGTGGACAGGGGCCTTATATACGAGCAGTACTTC.

This chain links TRBV5-4 with TRBJ2-7; 9 nucleotides align to TRBD2. Germline CDR1 reads SGHNT; CDR2 reads YYREEE (reference sequence). With 1 base clipped from V and 1 base from J, the junction kept 3 bases outside the gene matches. This CDR3 comprises 15 residues. The CDR3 DNA reads TGTGCCAGCAGCTTGAAGGCGGGAGGGTCCTACGAGCAGTACTTC. Translation: CASSLKAGGSYEQYF.

The chain carries TRBV29-1 and TRBJ1-1; 9 bases are shared with TRBD1. With V trimmed by 7 bases and J by 1 base, 7 bases remained unmatched. The CDR3 is 14 amino acids. The V gene's germline CDR1 is SQVTM and CDR2 ANQGSEA. The CDR3, as DNA: TGCAGCGGGGGACAGGGCGGTAAGAACACTGAAGCTTTCTTT. Its protein product is CSGGQGGKNTEAFF. Using reference TRBV29-1 and TRBJ1-1 for the parts outside the CDR3, the full variable domain is SAVISQKPSRDICQRGTSLTIQCQVDSQVTMMFWYRQQPGQSLTLIATANQGSEATYESGFVIDKFPISRPNLTFSTLTVSNMSPEDSSIYLCSGGQGGKNTEAFFGQGTRLTVV.

The V call is TRBV28, the J call TRBJ2-7; maybe TRBD1 (8 bases). The CDR3 loop spans 15 amino acids. Germline V gives CDR1 MDHEN, CDR2 SYDVKM. Trimming left V 5 bases short and J 2 bases short, with 16 bases between. This CDR3 is CASSTHRGGTYEQYF. The CDR3 DNA reads TGTGCCAGCAGTACCCACAGGGGGGGAACCTACGAGCAGTACTTC.

The chain combines TRBV4-1 with TRBJ2-3, with 8 positions matching TRBD1. With V trimmed by 3 bases and J by 3 bases, 14 bases remained unmatched. The CDR3 length is 18 residues. The germline V gene has CDR1 MGHRA and CDR2 YSYEKL. CDR3 region: CASSHLNWTGRGTDTQYF. The CDR3 DNA reads as TGCGCCAGCAGCCATTTAAACTGGACAGGGAGAGGTACAGATACGCAGTATTTT.

The rearrangement uses TRBV2 and TRBJ1-4, with D maybe TRBD1 (6 bases). The CDR3 totals 15 residues. Germline V CDR1 and CDR2: SNHLY, FYNNEI. Trimming removed 6 bases from V and 2 bases from J, with 13 bases in between. The CDR3 DNA is TGTGCCAGCAGAGCCATAGGGGGTACTAATGAAAAACTGTTTTTT. Translation gives CASRAIGGTNEKLFF.

This chain links TRBV18 with TRBJ1-2; tentatively, D is TRBD1 (5 bases). Trimming removed 2 bases at V and 1 base at J, with 11 bases between. The CDR3 extends over 15 amino acids. Germline CDR1 is KGHSH and CDR2 is LQKENI. The CDR3 nucleotides are TGTGCCAGCTCACCAACCGGGACTTATAACTATGGCTACACCTTC. As protein: CASSPTGTYNYGYTF.

This chain links TRBV6-6 with TRBJ1-1; D is perhaps TRBD1 (5 bases). The CDR3 runs 11 residues. The germline gives CDR1 MNHNY, CDR2 SVGAGI (reference sequence). The V and J ends lost 4 bases and 8 bases respectively, with 8 bases between them. The CDR3 here is CASSWGDEAFF. The CDR3 coding sequence is TGTGCCAGCAGTTGGGGGGACGAAGCTTTCTTT.

The V gene is TRBV28, the J gene TRBJ1-5; D perhaps matches TRBD1 (5 bases). CDR1 and CDR2 (germline): MDHEN, SYDVKM. V was pared by 4 bases and J by 5 bases, with 9 bases between. The length of the CDR3 is 13 residues. For the CDR3, the DNA is TGTGCCAGCAGTTCGGGGGGTCATCAGCCCCAGCATTTT. Translating gives CASSSGGHQPQHF.

This chain uses TRBV12-5 with TRBJ2-5, with 8 bases identical to TRBD1. This CDR3 region has 14 residues. The germline V gene has CDR1 LGHNT and CDR2 FRNRAP. The junction had 3 bases not matched to a gene; V was cut back by 0 bases and J by 6 bases. CDR3 bases: TGTGCTAGTGGTTTGGTGAGACAGGGGAAGACCCAGTACTTC. This sequence encodes CASGLVRQGKTQYF.

The chain couples TRBV18 to TRBJ1-1, with D tentatively TRBD1 (5 bases). Germline loops: CDR1 KGHSH, CDR2 LQKENI. The V and J ends lost 3 bases and 0 bases respectively, with 17 bases between them. The CDR3 is 17 amino acids. The CDR3 sequence: CASSPLPTGTMNTEAFF. The CDR3 DNA is TGTGCCAGCTCACCCCTCCCCACAGGTACTATGAACACTGAAGCTTTCTTT. The full variable domain, in which reference TRBV18 and TRBJ1-1 provide the parts outside the CDR3, is NAGVMQNPRHLVRRRGQEARLRCSPMKGHSHVYWYRQLPEEGLKFMVYLQKENIIDESGMPKERFSAEFPKEGPSILRIQQVVRGDSAAYFCASSPLPTGTMNTEAFFGQGTRLTVV.

The chain is built from TRBV6-5 and TRBJ1-2; 7 nucleotides align to TRBD1. The J segment lost 4 bases and the V segment lost 5 bases, leaving 7 bases of the junction unmatched. This CDR3 is built from 14 residues. Germline CDR1 MNHEY, CDR2 SVGAGI. The CDR3 reads CASSGPGTAYGYTF. For the CDR3, the DNA is TGTGCCAGCAGTGGCCCCGGGACAGCCTATGGCTACACCTTC.

The chain uses TRBV6-5 and TRBJ2-7, with 8 bases identical to TRBD2. Germline V gives CDR1 MNHEY, CDR2 SVGAGI. V lost 6 bases to trimming and J lost 0 bases; unmatched junction nucleotides: 4. The CDR3 totals 14 residues. The CDR3 DNA reads TGTGCCAGCAGCTCCCGGGGGGGCTCCTACGAGCAGTACTTC. Its translation is CASSSRGGSYEQYF.

The V call is TRBV5-4, the J call TRBJ2-3; 8 bases align to TRBD2. Losses at the gene ends were 0 bases for V and 2 bases for J; bases not matched to a gene: 8. Germline V gene sequence: CDR1 SGHNT, CDR2 YYREEE (reference sequence). This CDR3 is 17 amino acids long. CDR3 amino acids: CASSLDVGRAVTDTQYF. CDR3 coding DNA: TGTGCCAGCAGCTTGGACGTCGGGAGGGCCGTCACAGATACGCAGTATTTT. Filled out from reference TRBV5-4 and TRBJ2-3, the complete variable domain reads ETGVTQSPTHLIKTRGQQVTLRCSSQSGHNTVSWYQQALGQGPQFIFQYYREEENGRGNFPPRFSGLQFPNYSSELNVNALELDDSALYLCASSLDVGRAVTDTQYFGPGTRLTVL.

This clone was observed a few times. The rearrangement links TRBV5-4 to TRBJ1-6; 8 nucleotides align to TRBD1. The length of the CDR3 is 14 residues. CDR1 and CDR2 (germline): SGHNT, YYREEE (reference sequence). V dropped 5 bases and J dropped 8; count of bases not matched to a gene: 6. The CDR3: CASRPQGAHSPLHF. CDR3 in DNA: TGTGCCAGCAGACCCCAGGGGGCCCATTCACCCCTCCACTTT.

The V and J genes are TRBV30 and TRBJ1-6, with 9 positions matching TRBD1. Losses at the gene ends were 0 bases for V and 2 bases for J; bases not matched to a gene: 5. From germline, CDR1 is GTSNPN and CDR2 SVGIG (reference sequence). CDR3 length: 17 amino acids. Here the CDR3 reads CAWSVTTGGTYNSPLHF. In nucleotides, the CDR3 is TGTGCCTGGAGTGTAACGACAGGGGGAACCTATAATTCACCCCTCCACTTT. Full variable domain (missing parts from reference TRBV30 and TRBJ1-6): SQTIHQWPATLVQPVGSPLSLECTVEGTSNPNLYWYRQAAGRGLQLLFYSVGIGQISSEVPQNLSASRPQDRQFILSSKKLLLSDSGFYLCAWSVTTGGTYNSPLHFGNGTRLTVT.

The genes are TRBV14 and TRBJ1-4; D is ambiguous. This CDR3 has 15 amino acids. V was cut by 1 base and J by 8 bases, with 14 bases left in between. Germline assignment: CDR1 SGHDN and CDR2 FVKESK. The CDR3 DNA is TGTGCCAGCAGCCAAGCGGCCCGGGTTCGGGAAAAACTGTTTTTT. Encoded protein: CASSQAARVREKLFF.

The CDR3 DNA reads as TGCAGCGTTGAAATCCCCGTGGGGCGACGGGAGCTGTTTTTT. Translation gives CSVEIPVGRRELFF. The chain uses TRBV29-1 and TRBJ2-2, with a weak D call TRBD1 (5 bases). In germline, CDR1 is SQVTM, CDR2 ANQGSEA. Trimming removed 2 bases from V and 9 bases from J, with 16 bases in between. The CDR3 covers 14 residues.

The gene calls are TRBV6-6 and TRBJ1-1; D is unclear. CDR3 size: 13 residues. V lost 3 bases, J lost 3 bases, and 8 bases lay in between. The V gene's germline CDR1 is MNHNY and CDR2 SVGAGI (reference sequence). CDR3: CASSYGRYTEAFF. The CDR3 region has the DNA TGTGCCAGCAGTTATGGTAGATACACTGAAGCTTTCTTT.

The V gene is TRBV10-3, the J gene TRBJ2-3; the match to TRBD2 covers 8 bases. The CDR3 length is 17 residues. V lost 6 bases to trimming and J lost 1 base; unmatched junction nucleotides: 12. Germline V gene lookup returns CDR1 ENHRY and CDR2 SYGVKD. The CDR3 spells CAISPEGRGARTDTQYF. The CDR3 region has the DNA TGTGCCATCAGCCCGGAGGGGCGGGGGGCCCGCACAGATACGCAGTATTTT.

The V gene is TRBV27, the J gene TRBJ2-7, with 11 positions matching TRBD2. The germline V gene has CDR1 MNHEY and CDR2 SMNVEV (reference sequence). The trim removed 5 bases at V and 3 bases at J, leaving 6 bases unmatched. The CDR3 consists of 15 residues. Written as DNA, the CDR3 is TGTGCCAGCAGTGCGCCGGGACTAGCGGACTACGAGCAGTACTTC. Its translation: CASSAPGLADYEQYF.